A selection of T cell receptor beta chains follows, all from one sample in a study of blood T cell repertoires in COVID-19. The data were produced by immunoSEQ multiplex PCR, yet TCRdb's version contains in-frame clones alone and is incomplete. This sample has under 300,000 clones; around 85% occur once, and the top ten carry 9.5% to 11%. The specimen was peripheral blood. The receptors were sampled from a woman aged 65 to 85 with acute or convalescent COVID-19. Both conserved end residues are part of each CDR3. The D gene is left open where the match is weak. Clone size is stated in some rows and not others, as once, few, many or a class when expanded.

j_call: TRBJ1-1
d_call: .
clone_size: .
v_call: TRBV10-3
cdr3_nt: TGTGCCATCAGTGAGGGACACTACACTGAAGCTTTCTTT
cdr3_aa: CAISEGHYTEAFF

j_call: TRBJ2-7
d_call: .
clone_size: .
v_call: TRBV7-6
cdr3_nt: TGTGCCAGCAGCTTAGAACAGGGTTCCGAGCAGTACTTC
cdr3_aa: CASSLEQGSEQYF

j_call: TRBJ1-2
d_call: TRBD1
clone_size: .
v_call: TRBV5-1
cdr3_nt: TGCGCCAGCAGCACAGGGGGCGCTGGCTATGGCTACACCTTC
cdr3_aa: CASSTGGAGYGYTF

j_call: TRBJ1-1
d_call: .
clone_size: .
v_call: TRBV5-4
cdr3_nt: TGTGCCAGCAGCTTAATAGACACTGAAGCTTTCTTT
cdr3_aa: CASSLIDTEAFF

j_call: TRBJ1-1
d_call: TRBD1
clone_size: .
v_call: TRBV3-1/TRBV3-2
cdr3_nt: TGTGCCAGCAGGGACAGGGTGAAGAACACTGAAGCTTTCTTT
cdr3_aa: CASRDRVKNTEAFF

j_call: TRBJ1-2
d_call: .
clone_size: .
v_call: TRBV5-4
cdr3_nt: TGTGCCAGCAGCTTGGCCGCGGCAGGGCTCTATGGCTACACCTTC
cdr3_aa: CASSLAAAGLYGYTF

j_call: TRBJ2-3
d_call: TRBD1
clone_size: .
v_call: TRBV5-1
cdr3_nt: TGCGCCAGCTCTAAGGGGGCCGCTCGACCCTACACAGATACGCAGTATTTT
cdr3_aa: CASSKGAARPYTDTQYF

j_call: TRBJ1-2
d_call: .
clone_size: .
v_call: TRBV20-1
cdr3_nt: TGCAGTGCTCCGACAGGCTATGGCTACACCTTC
cdr3_aa: CSAPTGYGYTF

j_call: TRBJ1-1
d_call: .
clone_size: .
v_call: TRBV6-6
cdr3_nt: TGTGCCAGCAGGCAAGTTGGGCACACTGAAGCTTTCTTT
cdr3_aa: CASRQVGHTEAFF

j_call: TRBJ1-1
d_call: .
clone_size: .
v_call: TRBV5-5
cdr3_nt: TGTGCCAGCAGCTCCCGTCTGGAGAAAGCTTTCTTT
cdr3_aa: CASSSRLEKAFF

j_call: TRBJ1-6
d_call: TRBD1
clone_size: .
v_call: TRBV11-2
cdr3_nt: TGTGCCAGCAGCTGGGACAGGGCTGGTAATTCACCCCTCCACTTT
cdr3_aa: CASSWDRAGNSPLHF

j_call: TRBJ2-1
d_call: .
clone_size: .
v_call: TRBV10-3
cdr3_nt: TGTGCCACCAGTACAATCGACAGGTCCTACAATGAGCAGTTCTTC
cdr3_aa: CATSTIDRSYNEQFF

j_call: TRBJ1-1
d_call: TRBD1
clone_size: .
v_call: TRBV5-1
cdr3_nt: TGCGCCAGCAGCCTACAGGGGGGCCCTGAAGCTTTCTTT
cdr3_aa: CASSLQGGPEAFF

j_call: TRBJ1-1
d_call: .
clone_size: .
v_call: TRBV5-1
cdr3_nt: TGCGCCAGCAGCCAGAACCTTGGACTAAACACTGAAGCTTTCTTT
cdr3_aa: CASSQNLGLNTEAFF

j_call: TRBJ2-1
d_call: .
clone_size: .
v_call: TRBV29-1
cdr3_nt: TGCAGCGTTGACCGCAATGAGCAGTTCTTC
cdr3_aa: CSVDRNEQFF

j_call: TRBJ2-1
d_call: TRBD2
clone_size: .
v_call: TRBV18
cdr3_nt: TGTGCCAGCTCACCACGGGGAGGGCACGAGCAGTTCTTC
cdr3_aa: CASSPRGGHEQFF

j_call: TRBJ1-1
d_call: .
clone_size: .
v_call: TRBV7-6
cdr3_nt: TGTGCCAGCAGCTTCGGCCCGGGGGTACGGGACACTGAAGCTTTCTTT
cdr3_aa: CASSFGPGVRDTEAFF

j_call: TRBJ1-1
d_call: .
clone_size: once
v_call: TRBV7-6
cdr3_nt: TGTGCCAGCACCCCGGGCGGGTTCGACACTGAAGCTTTCTTT
cdr3_aa: CASTPGGFDTEAFF

j_call: TRBJ1-2
d_call: .
clone_size: .
v_call: TRBV27
cdr3_nt: TGTGCCAGCGCTTCACGCGCGGGCCGGCCTGTGGGCACCTTC
cdr3_aa: CASASRAGRPVGTF

j_call: TRBJ1-2
d_call: .
clone_size: .
v_call: TRBV5-4
cdr3_nt: TGTGCCAGCAGAAGGGCAGGGTCTTCCGTGGAAGGGATGTATGGCTACACCTTC
cdr3_aa: CASRRAGSSVEGMYGYTF

j_call: TRBJ2-3
d_call: .
clone_size: .
v_call: TRBV9
cdr3_nt: TGTGCCAGCAGCGTAGGAGACACAGATACGCAGTATTTT
cdr3_aa: CASSVGDTDTQYF

j_call: TRBJ2-1
d_call: .
clone_size: .
v_call: TRBV18
cdr3_nt: TGTGCCAGCTCACCACAGGGGGCCTACAATGAGCAGTTCTTC
cdr3_aa: CASSPQGAYNEQFF

j_call: TRBJ2-2
d_call: TRBD2
clone_size: .
v_call: TRBV18
cdr3_nt: TGTGCCAGCTCACCGGCGGGGGGGCCGGACACCGGGGAGCTGTTTTTT
cdr3_aa: CASSPAGGPDTGELFF

j_call: TRBJ2-1
d_call: TRBD2
clone_size: .
v_call: TRBV5-1
cdr3_nt: TGCGCCAGCAGTTACTCTAGCGGGGGGGCCGGTGATGAGCAGTTCTTC
cdr3_aa: CASSYSSGGAGDEQFF

j_call: TRBJ2-3
d_call: .
clone_size: .
v_call: TRBV18
cdr3_nt: TGTGCCAGCTCACCAGGGGGCCAGGGCGGGGATACGCAGTATTTT
cdr3_aa: CASSPGGQGGDTQYF

j_call: TRBJ2-5
d_call: .
clone_size: .
v_call: TRBV11-2
cdr3_nt: TGTGCCAGCAGCTTAGGTCACTTCGCCGGGGAGACCCAGTACTTC
cdr3_aa: CASSLGHFAGETQYF

j_call: TRBJ1-2
d_call: .
clone_size: .
v_call: TRBV13
cdr3_nt: TGTGCCAGCAGCTTCGACGACAGGACCTATGGCTACACCTTC
cdr3_aa: CASSFDDRTYGYTF

j_call: TRBJ1-6
d_call: .
clone_size: .
v_call: TRBV3-1/TRBV3-2
cdr3_nt: TGTGCCAGCAGCCATGGCAGGAATTCACCCCTCCACTTT
cdr3_aa: CASSHGRNSPLHF